Here is one T cell receptor (beta chain) with its context. Study members were between about 18 and 100 years old and lived in fewer than 30 US regions. Allocation to cohorts depended on clinical history reported by the participants. Authors' methods: Reference gene primer amplification gave nucleated cell count estimates. Generated by immunoSEQ multiplex PCR, the TCRdb table keeps only in-frame clones and is missing some. V, J and clone size reflect that table, while D and trimming were determined from the DNA. The sample includes 230,000 or so clones, just over 85% of them seen just once. These data are taken from a study of blood T cell repertoires in COVID-19. The CDR3 spans 13 residues. Trimming took off 4 bases at V and 4 bases at J, with 10 bases between the two ends. Germline values: CDR1 SGHDN, CDR2 FVKESK.

Sequences were obtained from PBMCs or T cells enriched from blood (not recorded which). The sequence came from a middle-aged woman with acute COVID-19. The rearrangement uses TRBV14 and TRBJ2-5; TRBD2 might be the D (5 bases). The CDR3 protein is CASSPDLPETQYF. CDR3 bases: TGTGCCAGCAGCCCGGACTTACCAGAGACCCAGTACTTC.